The next 4 T cell receptor beta chains were all read from a single sample in a study of CD8 T cells in ankylosing spondylitis. TCRdb re-called the 5' RACE reads through MiXCR, storing one row per CDR3 protein. The table lists roughly 240,000 distinct CDR3 sequences, 8% to 9% of them singletons. The sample comprised blood, either unsorted or a sorted T cell fraction (not recorded which). The source is a female donor with ankylosing spondylitis or in good health (not recorded which).

J is TRBJ2-3 and V is TRBV28; D is ambiguous. CDR1 and CDR2 (germline): MDHEN, SYDVKM. Between the trimmed V and J ends, which lost 6 bases and 6 bases, there was a span of 10 bases. This CDR3 is built from 12 residues. This chain's CDR3 is CASRSRSDTQYF. The CDR3 region has the DNA TGTGCCAGCAGATCCCGATCGGATACGCAGTATTTT.

This clonotype has a count of ten or more. The CDR3 coding sequence is TGTGCCAGCAGCTTAGCAGGGACTAGCGGAAGAGAGACCCAGTACTTC. It yields the protein CASSLAGTSGRETQYF. The V and J genes are TRBV7-8 and TRBJ2-5; 11 bases map to TRBD2. Losses at the gene ends were 0 bases for V and 4 bases for J; bases not matched to a gene: 4. The CDR3 covers 16 residues. In germline, CDR1 is SGHVS, CDR2 FQNEAQ.

This clonotype appeared many times. The V call is TRBV29-1, the J call TRBJ2-1; D is undetermined. Per germline, CDR1 SQVTM and CDR2 ANQGSEA. The CDR3 is 14 amino acids. V dropped 4 bases and J dropped 5 bases, with 15 bases sitting between them. The chain's CDR3 is CSVGRSAGDNEQFF. Here the CDR3 DNA reads TGCAGCGTTGGTAGAAGCGCTGGGGACAATGAGCAGTTCTTC.

This sequence joins TRBV4-3 and TRBJ2-7; TRBD2 matches at 11 bases. J gave up 1 base and V 4 bases, and 6 bases lay outside the gene matches. CDR3 size: 16 residues. The germline V gene has CDR1 LGHNA and CDR2 YSLEER. CDR3 sequence reads: CASSRRRLAGSYEQYF. The CDR3 DNA reads as TGCGCCAGCAGCCGCCGGAGACTAGCGGGGTCCTACGAGCAGTACTTC.